The next 16 T cell receptor beta chains were all read from a single sample in a study of T-cell reconstitution after alpha-beta-depleted transplantation in children (dated by TCRdb to about 2016). The library was built by means of PCR. Sequencing used an Illumina HiSeq 2500. To normalize quantification of the TCRbeta repertoire, the TCR libraries were built with molecular barcoding that relied on unique molecular identifiers. Using fastp at Q25 and MiXCR, TCRdb reprocessed the public reads and kept productive beta chains. When rows share a CDR3 protein, they turn into one entry using the most common DNA and genes. The table for this sample lists approximately 430,000 distinct CDR3 sequences; around 15% of them were counted only once. Of the sample, roughly 27% is held by the ten largest clones. Sample treatment or condition, as interpreted from the label and publication: allogeneic hematopoietic cell transplantation with graft depleted of TCRalphabeta T cells and CD19 B cells.

The material sequenced was PBMCs, mostly from graft donor cells, taken 360 days after TCRalphabeta/CD19-depleted stem cell transplant. These receptors were taken from a boy younger than two who had a stem cell transplant for Wiskott-Aldrich syndrome, so the T cells may come from the graft donor.

The V gene is TRBV24-1, the J gene TRBJ1-2; D call uncertain. V shed 4 bases and J shed 4 bases, with 12 bases lying between them. This CDR3 has 14 amino acids. CDR1 is KGHDR, CDR2 SFDVKD, per germline. The CDR3 region has the DNA TGTGCCACCAGTGACGGTTCCCAGGTCTATGGCTACACCTTC. Translating gives CATSDGSQVYGYTF.

This sequence joins TRBV7-9 and TRBJ2-3, with 10 bases fitting TRBD1. Germline trimming cut 2 bases from V and 0 bases from J; bases unmatched to any gene: 5. Germline lookup yields CDR1 SEHNR and CDR2 FQNEAQ (reference sequence). There are 17 residues in the CDR3. CDR3 DNA sequence: TGTGCCAGCAGCTTAAGAGGGGGACAGGGGAGCACAGATACGCAGTATTTT. It is translated as CASSLRGGQGSTDTQYF.

This clonotype was recorded many times. The chain combines TRBV29-1 with TRBJ2-3, with D unresolved. This CDR3 has 13 residues. V was shortened by 4 bases and J by 2 bases, with 10 bases between the two germline ends. Germline values: CDR1 SQVTM, CDR2 ANQGSEA. The CDR3 DNA sequence: TGCAGCGTTGTCCATCGATACACAGATACGCAGTATTTT. Its translation: CSVVHRYTDTQYF.

This clonotype occurred a few times. The chain joins TRBV7-2 to TRBJ2-7; 9 bases align to TRBD1. The junction had 8 bases not matched to a gene; V was cut back by 6 bases and J by 2 bases. Germline loops: CDR1 SGHTA, CDR2 FQGNSA. The CDR3 has 15 amino acids. The CDR3 DNA sequence: TGTGCCAGCAGGGGTAGGGACAGGGCTCCCTACGAGCAGTACTTC. This gives the protein CASRGRDRAPYEQYF.

This clonotype was detected only a few times. The chain recombines TRBV29-1 with TRBJ2-3; 8 positions match TRBD1. Trimming cost V 5 bases and J 1 base; bases outside gene matches: 2. This CDR3 comprises 13 residues. CDR1 and CDR2 from the germline V gene are SQVTM and ANQGSEA. The CDR3 loop is CSVTGQGTDTQYF. Written as DNA, the CDR3 is TGCAGCGTTACGGGACAGGGCACAGATACGCAGTATTTT.

This clonotype has more than one count but fewer than ten. The chain is built from TRBV27 and TRBJ2-1; 7 bases match TRBD2. CDR3 length equals 13 residues. Germline V CDR1 and CDR2: MNHEY, SMNVEV (reference sequence). V lost 7 bases, J lost 7 bases, and 7 bases stayed unmatched. CDR3 nucleotide sequence: TGTGCCAGCACCCCGTGGGGGGGGAATGAGCAGTTCTTC. Its translation is CASTPWGGNEQFF.

The chain has TRBV28 and TRBJ1-2; tentatively, D is TRBD1 (5 bases). CDR1 is MDHEN, CDR2 SYDVKM, per germline. CDR3 length: 11 residues. Trimming took off 7 bases at V and 8 bases at J, with 11 bases between the two ends. The CDR3 reads CASKIGEGYTF. CDR3 DNA: TGTGCCAGCAAAATAGGGGAGGGCTACACCTTC.

The chain carries TRBV2 and TRBJ2-5; D is possibly TRBD2 (6 bases). V lost 6 bases and J lost 4, with 15 bases in between. From germline, CDR1 is SNHLY and CDR2 FYNNEI. CDR3 size: 14 residues. This CDR3 reads CASRNSPGVETQYF. The CDR3 DNA sequence: TGTGCCAGCAGGAACTCACCGGGGGTAGAGACCCAGTACTTC.

J is TRBJ2-7 and V is TRBV28; a possible D gene is TRBD2 (6 bases). V was trimmed by 2 bases and J by 2 bases, leaving 22 bases between them. CDR1 is MDHEN and CDR2 is SYDVKM in the germline V gene. The CDR3 is 18 residues long. CDR3 in amino acids: CASSLRWRGTIATYEQYF. Written as DNA, the CDR3 is TGTGCCAGCAGTTTAAGGTGGCGGGGCACCATCGCAACCTACGAGCAGTACTTC.

Only one count was recorded for this clonotype. The chain joins TRBV12-3 or TRBV12-4 to TRBJ1-1, with D possibly being TRBD1 (6 bases). CDR3 size: 12 residues. Trimming stripped 10 bases from V and 4 bases from J, with 13 bases between. The CDR3 loop reads CANRGSATEAFF. As DNA, the CDR3 is TGTGCCAATAGGGGGAGTGCCACTGAAGCTTTCTTT.

The rearrangement uses TRBV29-1 and TRBJ2-1, with 15 bases that match TRBD2. The germline V gene has CDR1 SQVTM and CDR2 ANQGSEA. J was trimmed by 8 bases and V by 4 bases; bases with no gene match: 6. The CDR3 is 15 residues long. The CDR3 region is CSVAGLAGGPDEQFF. CDR3 DNA sequence: TGCAGCGTTGCCGGACTAGCGGGAGGGCCGGATGAGCAGTTCTTC.

V and J are TRBV9 and TRBJ2-5; D is possibly TRBD1 or TRBD2 (5 bases each). With 3 bases removed from V and 5 bases from J, the gap between germline ends came to 14 bases. Germline V gene sequence: CDR1 SGDLS, CDR2 YYNGEE. The CDR3 extends over 14 amino acids. The DNA of the CDR3 is TGTGCCAGCAGCGCCCGGGACCTGGAGGAGACCCAGTACTTC. It codes for CASSARDLEETQYF.

This clonotype was counted between two and nine times. The chain uses TRBV20-1 and TRBJ2-3, with a weak D call TRBD1 (5 bases). Trimming stripped 6 bases from V and 6 bases from J, with 13 bases between. The CDR3 is 12 amino acids. CDR1 and CDR2 from the germline V gene are DFQATT and SNEGSKA (reference sequence). CDR3 region: CSAWTWGDTQYF. The CDR3 nucleotides read TGCAGTGCCTGGACATGGGGTGATACGCAGTATTTT.

The V gene is TRBV20-1, the J gene TRBJ2-3; tentative D call: TRBD1 (5 bases). Deletions cut 5 bases from V and 0 bases from J, with 12 bases between. Germline V gives CDR1 DFQATT, CDR2 SNEGSKA (reference sequence). This CDR3 comprises 14 residues. CDR3 sequence reads: CSADTGQSTDTQYF. As DNA, the CDR3 is TGCAGTGCTGACACAGGACAAAGCACAGATACGCAGTATTTT.

In its sample, this clonotype was seen once. V gene TRBV6-1 combines with J gene TRBJ1-6; D remains unclear. Per germline, CDR1 MNHNS and CDR2 SASEGT. The CDR3 is made up of 13 amino acids. Trimming removed 5 bases from V and 9 bases from J, with 11 bases in between. The CDR3 region is CASSTGSISPLHF. Here the CDR3 DNA reads TGTGCCAGCAGTACCGGATCCATTTCACCCCTCCACTTT.

This chain links TRBV7-6 with TRBJ2-7; D unclear. The length of the CDR3 is 15 residues. V shed 5 bases and J shed 1 base, with 15 bases lying between them. In germline, CDR1 is SGHVS, CDR2 FNYEAQ. The CDR3 DNA sequence: TGTGCCAGCAGCCTCGTAGACGCCCCTTCCTACGAGCAGTACTTC. It codes for CASSLVDAPSYEQYF. The full variable domain, rest sourced from reference TRBV7-6 and TRBJ2-7, is GAGVSQSPRYKVTKRGQDVALRCDPISGHVSLYWYRQALGQGPEFLTYFNYEAQQDKSGLPNDRFSAERPEGSISTLTIQRTEQRDSAMYRCASSLVDAPSYEQYFGPGTRLTVT.